These 25 T cell receptor beta chains share one sample of origin, sequenced in a study of T cell changes during pregnancy in multiple sclerosis. Data came from immunoSEQ multiplex PCR; TCRdb stores just in-frame clones and leaves some out. The sample lists 25,000 to 35,000 clones, approximately 90% occurring once. The sequencing here drew on CD8+ T cells from peripheral blood mononuclear cells, taken before pregnancy. The source of these receptors is a female donor with multiple sclerosis, enrolled in a pregnancy study.

The rearrangement joins TRBV14 to TRBJ2-2; D is uncertain. V lost 0 bases, J lost 1 base, and 15 bases lay in between. CDR1 is SGHDN, CDR2 FVKESK, per germline. The CDR3 contains 18 residues. The CDR3 protein is CASSQDLVGLGNTGELFF. The CDR3, as DNA: TGTGCCAGCAGCCAAGATCTTGTGGGTCTAGGGAACACCGGGGAGCTGTTTTTT.

CDR3 in amino acids: CASSLSGSDYEQYF. In nucleotides, the CDR3 is TGCGCCAGCAGCTTATCCGGGAGCGACTACGAGCAGTACTTC. The chain has TRBV5-1 and TRBJ2-7; D might be TRBD2 (6 bases). The ends were cut back, 2 bases at V and 3 bases at J, with 12 bases in the middle. In germline, CDR1 is SGHRS, CDR2 YFSETQ. The CDR3 is 14 amino acids.

The chain uses TRBV4-2 and TRBJ1-2; TRBD1 might be the D (5 bases). This CDR3 has 15 amino acids. The germline V gene encodes CDR1 LGHNA and CDR2 YNFKEQ. Trimming removed 4 bases at V and 4 bases at J, with 16 bases between. The CDR3 nucleotides read TGTGCCAGCAGCCCTCGGGGAGGGGATGGCTATGGCTACACCTTC. Amino acids: CASSPRGGDGYGYTF.

The CDR3: CATSRDPVGASQPQHF. As DNA, the CDR3 is TGTGCCACCAGCAGAGATCCGGTTGGGGCGAGTCAGCCCCAGCATTTT. The chain carries TRBV15 and TRBJ1-5, with D possibly being TRBD1 (5 bases). Germline assignment: CDR1 LNHNV and CDR2 YYDKDF (reference sequence). The V gene lost 0 bases and the J gene lost 6 bases, with 15 bases spanning the gap. There are 16 residues in the CDR3.

V and J are TRBV5-5 and TRBJ2-7; a weak D match, TRBD1 (6 bases). The CDR3 length is 14 residues. Trimming left V 7 bases short and J 1 base short, with 15 bases between. Germline CDR1 and CDR2: SGHKS and YYEKEE (reference sequence). In DNA, the CDR3 is TGTGCCAGCGCCTCGGACAGCTATTCCTACGAGCAGTACTTC. Protein: CASASDSYSYEQYF.

This sequence joins TRBV29-1 and TRBJ1-1; 8 nucleotides agree with TRBD1. The CDR3 contains 12 residues. Germline values: CDR1 SQVTM, CDR2 ANQGSEA. V was clipped by 7 bases and J by 7 bases; unmatched bases: 8. The CDR3 nucleotides read TGCAGCGCCTTGACAGGGGAGGGTGAAGCTTTCTTT. Its protein is CSALTGEGEAFF.

The table lists this clone with a count of one. The V and J genes are TRBV7-9 and TRBJ1-4; perhaps TRBD1 as D (6 bases). V was shortened by 3 bases and J by 7 bases, with 15 bases between the two germline ends. Germline V CDR1 and CDR2: SEHNR, FQNEAQ (reference sequence). The CDR3 has 15 residues. The DNA for the CDR3 is TGTGCCAGCAGCTTCCCCACAGGGATGGGTGAAAAACTGTTTTTT. Amino acids: CASSFPTGMGEKLFF. Full variable domain (outside the CDR3, taken from reference TRBV7-9 and TRBJ1-4): DTGVSQNPRHKITKRGQNVTFRCDPISEHNRLYWYRQTLGQGPEFLTYFQNEAQLEKSRLLSDRFSAERPKGSFSTLEIQRTEQGDSAMYLCASSFPTGMGEKLFFGSGTQLSVL.

This rearrangement joins TRBV9 to TRBJ2-1, with D maybe TRBD2 (5 bases). Germline CDR1 and CDR2: SGDLS and YYNGEE. CDR3 size: 15 residues. V was clipped by 0 bases and J by 2 bases, with 9 bases between them. The CDR3 DNA reads as TGTGCCAGCAGCGTAGAGACGGGGACCTACAATGAGCAGTTCTTC. Protein: CASSVETGTYNEQFF.

The gene calls are TRBV7-3 and TRBJ1-1, with D perhaps matching TRBD1 (5 bases). CDR1 and CDR2 (germline): SGHTA, FQGTGA. The CDR3 is made up of 12 amino acids. V lost 5 bases to trimming and J lost 7 bases, with 11 bases between them. This CDR3 is CASSLGGDEAFF. The CDR3 DNA sequence: TGTGCCAGCAGCCTCGGGGGGGATGAAGCTTTCTTT.

This chain joins TRBV27 and TRBJ1-5; the D is unclear. CDR3 length: 14 amino acids. The germline CDR1 and CDR2 sequences are MNHEY and SMNVEV (reference sequence). Trimming shortened V by 1 base and J by 4 bases, and 8 bases separated the two germline ends. The CDR3: CASSLFRGNQPQHF. In DNA, the CDR3 is TGTGCCAGCAGTTTATTCCGGGGAAATCAGCCCCAGCATTTT.

This chain uses TRBV9 with TRBJ2-2; TRBD2 agrees at 9 bases. CDR3 length: 14 amino acids. Germline CDR1 reads SGDLS; CDR2 reads YYNGEE. V shed 0 bases and J 6 bases; nucleotides not matched to a gene: 0. CDR3 sequence (DNA): TGTGCCAGCAGCGTAGGCGGGAGGGCCGGGGAGCTGTTTTTT. The encoded protein is CASSVGGRAGELFF.

The chain recombines TRBV6-4 with TRBJ1-4; 7 bases map to TRBD1. The CDR3 contains 16 residues. Germline CDR1 is MRHNA and CDR2 is SNTAGT. Unmatched junction bases numbered 15, after V lost 9 bases and J lost 5 bases. The CDR3 sequence: CASTEGLGDRNEKLFF. In DNA form, the CDR3 reads TGTGCCAGTACAGAGGGACTCGGGGACAGAAATGAAAAACTGTTTTTT.

This clone was detected a few times. V and J are TRBV4-1 and TRBJ1-1; D remains unclear. Germline assignment: CDR1 MGHRA and CDR2 YSYEKL. Trimming left V 8 bases short and J 1 base short, with 14 bases between. The CDR3 is 14 residues long. The CDR3 loop is CASSPTRGNTEAFF. CDR3 bases: TGCGCCAGCTCCCCGACCCGGGGGAACACTGAAGCTTTCTTT.

This rearrangement joins TRBV9 to TRBJ2-3; D is unclear. Between the trimmed V and J ends, which lost 3 bases and 1 base, there was a span of 6 bases. Germline V CDR1 and CDR2: SGDLS, YYNGEE. CDR3 length: 13 amino acids. The DNA for the CDR3 is TGTGCCAGCAGCGCCGAGGGCACAGATACGCAGTATTTT. Encoded protein: CASSAEGTDTQYF.

The chain combines TRBV4-3 with TRBJ1-4, with 10 bases that match TRBD1. Trimming took 3 bases from V and 7 from J; bases not matched to a gene: 14. The CDR3 sequence is 18 residues long. Germline CDR1 and CDR2: LGHNA and YSLEER. The CDR3: CASSQDRGGGQLGEKLFF. CDR3 sequence (DNA): TGCGCCAGCAGCCAGGACAGGGGGGGAGGCCAGTTGGGTGAAAAACTGTTTTTT.

The chain couples TRBV7-9 to TRBJ2-1; D is unresolved. The CDR3 spans 12 residues. Trimming cost V 4 bases and J 8 bases, with 9 bases left between them. CDR1 SEHNR and CDR2 FQNEAQ come from the germline V gene (reference sequence). The DNA of the CDR3 is TGTGCCAGCAGCTCGTCGACTTATGAGCAGTTCTTC. Protein product: CASSSSTYEQFF.

Comment on this clone: The sample carries other DNA sequences with the same CDR3. The genes are TRBV5-1 and TRBJ2-1; TRBD2 might be the D (7 bases). Germline lookup yields CDR1 SGHRS and CDR2 YFSETQ. This CDR3 is built from 16 residues. The germline V and J ends were trimmed by 4 bases and 5 bases, with 19 bases remaining between them. DNA for the CDR3: TGCGCCAGCAGCGGAGGGCGGGGGCTGCTCGACAATGAGCAGTTCTTC. Encoded protein: CASSGGRGLLDNEQFF.

The chain couples TRBV5-4 to TRBJ1-2; a weak D match, TRBD1 (5 bases). This CDR3 contains 12 residues. The germline CDR1 and CDR2 sequences are SGHNT and YYREEE (reference sequence). Trimming removed 2 bases from V and 8 bases from J, with 10 bases in between. CDR3 residues: CASSLYGGGYTF. CDR3 in DNA: TGTGCCAGCAGCTTATACGGGGGAGGCTACACCTTC. The full variable domain, completed using reference TRBV5-4 and TRBJ1-2, is ETGVTQSPTHLIKTRGQQVTLRCSSQSGHNTVSWYQQALGQGPQFIFQYYREEENGRGNFPPRFSGLQFPNYSSELNVNALELDDSALYLCASSLYGGGYTFGSGTRLTVV.

The chain's CDR3 is CASSQDIRQGASYEQYF. DNA for the CDR3: TGCGCCAGCAGCCAAGATATCAGACAGGGGGCCTCCTACGAGCAGTACTTC. The chain is built from TRBV4-3 and TRBJ2-7, with 10 positions matching TRBD1. The length of the CDR3 is 17 residues. CDR1 LGHNA and CDR2 YSLEER come from the germline V gene. V lost 0 bases, J lost 0 bases, and 5 bases stayed unmatched.

V gene TRBV28 combines with J gene TRBJ1-3, with D tentatively TRBD1 (6 bases). Germline V gene sequence: CDR1 MDHEN, CDR2 SYDVKM. The CDR3 totals 14 residues. The V gene lost 5 bases and the J gene lost 4 bases, with 12 bases spanning the gap. CDR3 protein: CASSPRQVGNTIYF. In nucleotides, the CDR3 is TGTGCCAGCAGTCCTAGACAGGTGGGAAACACCATATATTTT.

The chain employs TRBV11-2 and TRBJ2-1; D might be TRBD2 (6 bases). V lost 1 base to trimming and J lost 0 bases, with 7 bases between them. This CDR3 contains 15 residues. Germline CDR1 SGHAT, CDR2 FQNNGV. CDR3 in amino acids: CASSLVLASYNEQFF. The CDR3, as DNA: TGTGCCAGCAGCTTAGTACTAGCCTCCTACAATGAGCAGTTCTTC.

The chain recombines TRBV6-4 with TRBJ2-2; unclear D gene. CDR1 and CDR2 from the germline V gene are MRHNA and SNTAGT. Trimming shortened V by 0 bases and J by 7 bases, and 6 bases separated the two germline ends. This CDR3 has 13 residues. The CDR3 is CASSDSSNGELFF. CDR3 nucleotide sequence: TGTGCCAGCAGTGACTCGTCTAACGGGGAGCTGTTTTTT.

The V and J genes are TRBV9 and TRBJ2-3; 13 bases match TRBD2. The ends lost 4 bases at V and 2 bases at J; junction bases unmatched: 16. This CDR3 has 20 amino acids. Germline CDR1 reads SGDLS; CDR2 reads YYNGEE. The CDR3 bases are TGTGCCAGCAGCTCCCCGACTAGCGGGGGGACCTCGGCCCCCACAGATACGCAGTATTTT. This encodes CASSSPTSGGTSAPTDTQYF.

This chain uses TRBV5-4 with TRBJ1-2; perhaps TRBD1 as D (6 bases). This CDR3 has 13 amino acids. The ends were cut back, 2 bases at V and 7 bases at J, with 12 bases in the middle. Germline V CDR1 and CDR2: SGHNT, YYREEE (reference sequence). The chain's CDR3 is CASSFTGGPGYTF. CDR3 DNA: TGTGCCAGCAGCTTTACGGGGGGGCCTGGCTACACCTTC.

The genes are TRBV5-1 and TRBJ1-4; 7 nucleotides align to TRBD1. This CDR3 is built from 14 residues. Per germline, CDR1 SGHRS and CDR2 YFSETQ. Trimming at V came to 4 bases and at J to 7 bases, leaving 7 bases not matched to a gene. The CDR3: CASSLQGGVEKLFF. In nucleotides, the CDR3 is TGCGCCAGCAGCCTCCAGGGGGGCGTTGAAAAACTGTTTTTT.